The T cell receptor beta chain described here comes from a study of cytomegalovirus exposure and HLA in healthy donors. For the study at large: A previous analysis identified approximately 110 million unique TCR beta sequences derived from approximately 190 million T cells.

Both 60 Vbeta primers and 13 Jbeta primers went into the PCR. Libraries were prepared by immunoSEQ multiplex PCR; TCRdb keeps only in-frame clonotypes and omits some of them. The table includes over 100,000 clones, 60% to 85% detected once. V dropped 5 bases and J dropped 7; count of bases not matched to a gene: 7. CDR1 is SEHNR and CDR2 is FQNEAQ in the germline V gene (reference sequence). The CDR3 has 14 amino acids. The TCR was taken from a woman aged 40-49 years in good health and CMV-seropositive. Material for sequencing was PBMCs. The V gene is TRBV7-9, the J gene TRBJ2-7; 11 nucleotides agree with TRBD1. The CDR3 coding sequence is TGTGCCAGCAGCACAAGGACAGGGGGCGCAGAGCAGTACTTC. Amino acids: CASSTRTGGAEQYF. Based on the CDR3 plus reference TRBV7-9 and TRBJ2-7, the full variable domain is DTGVSQNPRHKITKRGQNVTFRCDPISEHNRLYWYRQTLGQGPEFLTYFQNEAQLEKSRLLSDRFSAERPKGSFSTLEIQRTEQGDSAMYLCASSTRTGGAEQYFGPGTRLTVT.